The present T cell receptor beta chain was sequenced within a study of shared clonotypes between healthy human individuals. CDR3 length: 13 residues. The V and J ends lost 2 bases and 2 bases respectively, with 7 bases between them. Germline CDR1 is SGDLS and CDR2 is YYNGEE. With regard to this clone: The antigen remains undetermined.

Deep-level running was used for the assay. Replicate PCRs run on sorted subsets employed 200 ng DNA, around 27,000 T cell genomes. Only in-frame clones appear in the TCRdb table, and some are missing; sequencing was by immunoSEQ multiplex PCR. This sample has 2 million to 3 million clones, with 93% found just once. Whole-study findings and limits: The naive CD4 repertoires of a handful of donors were compared, and approximately 4.5% of clonotypes were shared.

CD45RA-negative memory and CD45RA+ naive subsets were split from the CD4+ cells. The sequencing sample was made of naive CD4+ T cells from PBMCs. As to subset: CD45RA+ positively selected. The TCR originated in a man younger than 35 in good health. Some clones in this sample may be carry-over from other donors' samples. This sequence joins TRBV9 and TRBJ1-1; no reliable D call. The CDR3 protein is CASSVSINTEAFF. The CDR3 nucleotides are TGTGCCAGCAGCGTCTCCATCAACACTGAAGCTTTCTTT.